This is a list of T cell receptor beta chains from one sample in a study of shared clonotypes between healthy human individuals. TCRdb keeps only in-frame clones here, not all; method: immunoSEQ multiplex PCR. The table lists hundreds of thousands of clones, about 95% of them singletons. The sample comprised naive CD8+ T cells sorted from blood. Every receptor here comes from a woman under 40 in good health. CDR3s leave out the opening cysteine and the closing phenylalanine or tryptophan. The order of the fields is clone size, J gene, V gene, CDR3 protein. The size field is filled for only some rows; it gives once, few, many or a size class.

>NA|TRBJ2-7|TRBV28
ASSPIEGEQY
>NA|TRBJ2-3|TRBV27
ASASDRVGPTDTQY
>NA|TRBJ2-7|TRBV9
ASSLGLAGVYEQY
>NA|TRBJ1-1|TRBV30
AWSPLGAPDPEAF
>NA|TRBJ2-1|TRBV9
ASSAGASSYNEQF
>NA|TRBJ2-7|TRBV27
ASSPRTGLVYEQY
>NA|TRBJ2-7|TRBV11-3
ASSLGGGGSYEQY
>once|TRBJ2-5|TRBV7-8
ASSEAGLPKETQY
>NA|TRBJ2-7|TRBV4-1
ASSQDGLAGLYEQY
>NA|TRBJ2-1|TRBV5-4
ASSELNEQF
>once|TRBJ2-3|TRBV5-4
ASSLDRAVDTQY
>NA|TRBJ2-3|TRBV28
ASSLRGSTDTQY
>NA|TRBJ2-7|TRBV6-5
ASRRGQEYEQY
>once|TRBJ2-1|TRBV27
ASSLSSSGVLNEQF
>NA|TRBJ1-5|TRBV19
ASGLWPQH
>NA|TRBJ2-7|TRBV2
ASSAQTGANSYEQY
>NA|TRBJ1-2|TRBV4-2
ASSQVEGAGYGYT
>NA|TRBJ2-2|TRBV27
ASSSYSGSHTGELF
>NA|TRBJ1-5|TRBV6-1
ASSESPGQSFNQPQH
>once|TRBJ1-3|TRBV7-9
ASSTRQGAGTIY
>NA|TRBJ2-3|TRBV19
ASSIVGGSLDTQY
>NA|TRBJ2-1|TRBV7-9
ASSQASGRGGNEQF
>NA|TRBJ2-2|TRBV13
ASSLGLAENTGELF
>NA|TRBJ1-1|TRBV29-1
SVYSRREAF
>NA|TRBJ2-5|TRBV19
ASSPGDSGRARSWTQY
>once|TRBJ1-4|TRBV19
ASSMGRGAKLF
>NA|TRBJ2-7|TRBV5-1
ASSLTSGSDGQY
>once|TRBJ2-7|TRBV5-4
ASSFMPNEQY
>NA|TRBJ1-1|TRBV19
ASIGTGRTEAF
>NA|TRBJ2-2|TRBV29-1
SVRLAGGYAGELF
>once|TRBJ2-7|TRBV27
ASSNRLAYEQY
>NA|TRBJ2-5|TRBV2
ASSRTSGRAETQY
>NA|TRBJ1-2|TRBV27
ASSITGTGLGYT
>NA|TRBJ2-7|TRBV14
ASSQDMGDEQY
>NA|TRBJ1-1|TRBV11-2
ASSGSGTGRTEAF
>NA|TRBJ1-5|TRBV28
ASSLGVVSNQPQH
>NA|TRBJ1-2|TRBV5-4
ASSFGQDYGYT
>NA|TRBJ2-2|TRBV19
ASSIDLWAGNTGELF
>NA|TRBJ2-7|TRBV7-9
ASSLGVNEQY
>NA|TRBJ2-7|TRBV27
ASSPGLSYEQY
>NA|TRBJ2-7|TRBV28
ASSLSTVYEQY
>NA|TRBJ2-7|TRBV11-2
ASSLGGRAREQY
>NA|TRBJ2-3|TRBV12-5
ASGHTDTQY
>NA|TRBJ1-1|TRBV28
ASSYRFWTEAF
>NA|TRBJ2-7|TRBV13
ASSSGTGTTEQY
>once|NA|TRBV19
ASSLGQGSYYEQY
>NA|TRBJ1-5|TRBV27
ASSLEGGQPQH
>NA|TRBJ2-7|TRBV10-3
AIRGGPYAREQY
>NA|TRBJ2-2|TRBV27
ASSFPGLAGVGELF
>NA|TRBJ2-1|TRBV30
ARTCGGSPYNEQF
>NA|TRBJ1-2|TRBV2
AQDFNYGYT
>NA|TRBJ2-7|TRBV11-3
ASSLATDYEQY
>NA|TRBJ2-1|TRBV6-5
ASSNGLAPNEQF
>once|TRBJ2-7|TRBV27
ASSPGLSSYEQY
>once|TRBJ1-5|TRBV27
ASSIGGSNQPQH
>NA|TRBJ2-1|TRBV2
ASLRSRTRPGDEQF
>NA|TRBJ1-1|TRBV19
ASSIWGERNTEAF
>NA|TRBJ2-7|TRBV28
ASSHPGGWEGSSYEQY
>NA|TRBJ2-5|TRBV7-6
ASSSSSGTYQETQY